The 3 T cell receptor beta chains reported below all come from one sample, sequenced in a study of blood T cell repertoires in COVID-19. Sequenced by immunoSEQ multiplex PCR; TCRdb stores in-frame clones only, minus some. The sample contains fewer than 95,000 clones, about 93% of which appear only once. The material sequenced was peripheral blood. Receptor source: a woman older than 75 with acute or convalescent COVID-19.

The chain links TRBV2 to TRBJ2-5; the match to TRBD1 covers 8 bases. This CDR3 comprises 15 residues. Unmatched junction bases numbered 4, after V lost 3 bases and J lost 1 base. Germline values: CDR1 SNHLY, CDR2 FYNNEI. The CDR3 is CASSEARGPQETQYF. The CDR3 DNA is TGTGCCAGCAGTGAGGCCAGGGGGCCCCAAGAGACCCAGTACTTC. Full variable domain (missing parts from reference TRBV2 and TRBJ2-5): EPEVTQTPSHQVTQMGQEVILRCVPISNHLYFYWYRQILGQKVEFLVSFYNNEISEKSEIFDDQFSVERPDGSNFTLKIRSTKLEDSAMYFCASSEARGPQETQYFGPGTRLLVL.

V usage is TRBV7-9 and J usage is TRBJ2-3; D possibly corresponds to TRBD2 (6 bases). The germline V and J ends were trimmed by 1 base and 2 bases, with 10 bases remaining between them. The CDR3 totals 15 residues. CDR1 is SEHNR and CDR2 is FQNEAQ in the germline V gene (reference sequence). CDR3 bases: TGTGCCAGCAGCTTAGGGGGCGGGGCCACAGATACGCAGTATTTT. This gives the protein CASSLGGGATDTQYF.

The chain has TRBV3-1 (or the pseudogene TRBV3-2) and TRBJ2-3, with 10 bases fitting TRBD2. V lost 1 base, J lost 10 bases, and 8 bases stayed unmatched. The CDR3 contains 15 residues. Germline V gives CDR1 LGHDT, CDR2 YNNKEL (reference sequence). For the CDR3, the DNA is TGTGCCAGCAGCCAAGCTAGCGGGAGACTCACTGCGCAGTATTTT. This codes for CASSQASGRLTAQYF.